This T cell receptor (beta chain) derives from a study of blood T cell repertoires in COVID-19. Study at large: There were acute and convalescent COVID-19 samples, and they came from the United States, Italy and Spain.

The CDR3 extends over 12 amino acids. Trimming took 6 bases from V and 1 from J, leaving 6 bases between them. Original processing methods: Cell counts per sample came from amplifying reference gene primers. Using immunoSEQ multiplex PCR, the repertoire was profiled, and TCRdb retains in-frame clones only, with some absent. Clonal size and the V and J genes are those of that table, whereas D and trimming came from the DNA. The sample holds 95,000 to 100,000 clones; around 87% are singletons and the top ten take around a tenth. Material: peripheral blood. The rearrangement joins TRBV12-3 or TRBV12-4 to TRBJ1-2; a possible D gene is TRBD1 (6 bases). The clonotype comes from a woman aged 25 to 45 with acute or convalescent COVID-19. CDR3 sequence (DNA): TGTGCCAGCAGACAGGGTAACTATGGCTACACCTTC. Residues: CASRQGNYGYTF.